This record covers a single T cell receptor (beta chain). The CDR3 contains 16 residues. In germline, CDR1 is SGHRS, CDR2 YFSETQ. V dropped 2 bases and J dropped 0 bases, with 9 bases sitting between them. Methods used by the authors: Nucleated cell counts were estimated from reference gene primer amplification. Profiling relied on immunoSEQ multiplex PCR, and the TCRdb table lists in-frame clones only, not all of them. D and trimming were read from the DNA, whereas the V and J calls and clone size are those reported in that table. The data contain 130,000 to 150,000 clones, about 90% of them singletons. The data originate from a study of blood T cell repertoires in COVID-19. As for the study in general: Acute and convalescent COVID-19 specimens originated in the United States, Italy and Spain. Sources were T cells, B-cell-depleted T cells, or PBMCs; the material itself was cDNA or gDNA.

V gene TRBV5-1 combines with J gene TRBJ2-6, with a tentative D call TRBD1 (5 bases). The material sequenced was peripheral blood. The TCR originated in a human donor in a cohort sampled during active COVID-19. The CDR3 DNA sequence: TGCGCCAGCAGCTTTACAGGTCGCTCTGGGGCCAACGTCCTGACTTTC. Translation: CASSFTGRSGANVLTF.